The present entry profiles one TCR beta chain with its context. The antigen is undetermined. The data derive from a study of cytomegalovirus exposure and HLA in healthy donors. Study-wide results and caveats: It was likely that a cluster of highly shared sequence variants was a sequencing artifact. A later analysis appeared to link common viral pathogens to several of the most significant clusters.

Unmatched junction bases numbered 6, after V lost 6 bases and J lost 3 bases. The CDR3 has 15 amino acids. Germline V gives CDR1 SGHDN, CDR2 FVKESK. The PCR had 60 Vbeta and 13 Jbeta primers. Clones were read by immunoSEQ multiplex PCR, and TCRdb kept only the in-frame ones, dropping some. The data show some 120,000 clones, roughly 62% seen once. Sequencing was performed on PBMCs. The receptor was derived from a man aged 25 to 40 in good health and CMV-seropositive. The V call is TRBV14, the J call TRBJ2-1; 9 bases fit TRBD2. This CDR3 is CASSRLAVFYNEQFF. The CDR3 DNA sequence: TGTGCCAGCAGTAGACTAGCGGTTTTCTACAATGAGCAGTTCTTC.